A single TCR beta chain is shown here with its context. The CDR3 is made up of 13 amino acids. Germline V gene lookup returns CDR1 MDHEN and CDR2 SYDVKM. The J segment lost 8 bases and the V segment lost 4 bases, leaving 6 bases of the junction unmatched. The sample comes from a study of blood T cell repertoires in COVID-19. Study context: Specimens from acute and convalescent COVID-19 originated in the United States, Italy and Spain. T cells, B-cell-depleted T cells, or PBMCs supplied cDNA or gDNA.

Per the study methods: Counts of nucleated cells, estimated from reference gene primer amplification, were obtained. Repertoires were generated with immunoSEQ multiplex PCR, while TCRdb's copy carries only in-frame clones and drops some. Clonal size and the V and J genes are those of that table, whereas D and trimming came from the DNA. The top ten hold around 6.9% of the sample, which has about 200,000 clones, approximately 84% seen once. This receptor was obtained from a human donor with acute or convalescent COVID-19. The donor label of this sample is uncertain. Sequenced sample: peripheral blood. The chain combines TRBV28 with TRBJ1-2, with TRBD1 matching 8 bases. The CDR3 coding sequence is TGTGCCAGCAGTTCGGGACAGGAAGGAGGCTACACCTTC. Its translation is CASSSGQEGGYTF.